The clone carrying this TCR beta chain has only a few counts. Its cognate antigen is unknown. This entry comes from a study of T cell responses to AZD1222 COVID-19 vaccine. Study-level findings and limits: As reported, nearly half of all spike-specific TCRs target variant regions that are unmutated. Among the donors, most were white British and more were female, and clonal diversity was possibly underestimated. Vaccine-associated CD4 TCRs spanned spike, dominant at 160-218 and 743-854.

The CDR3 contains 14 residues. V was cut by 8 bases and J by 3 bases, with 17 bases left in between. Germline V lookup: CDR1 LGHDT, CDR2 YNNKEL (reference sequence). TCRdb's table, derived via immunoSEQ multiplex PCR, lists solely in-frame clones and lacks some. The table lists fewer than 150,000 clones, approximately 85% of them singletons. Specimen: peripheral blood, collected on day 0 of AZD1222 vaccination. The chain has TRBV3-1 (or the pseudogene TRBV3-2) and TRBJ2-7, with D possibly TRBD2 on 6 matching bases. The sequence was collected from an adult in good health. The CDR3 nucleotides read TGTGCCAGCGGCGGGGACTCCCAGGGCTACGAGCAGTACTTC. It encodes CASGGDSQGYEQYF.